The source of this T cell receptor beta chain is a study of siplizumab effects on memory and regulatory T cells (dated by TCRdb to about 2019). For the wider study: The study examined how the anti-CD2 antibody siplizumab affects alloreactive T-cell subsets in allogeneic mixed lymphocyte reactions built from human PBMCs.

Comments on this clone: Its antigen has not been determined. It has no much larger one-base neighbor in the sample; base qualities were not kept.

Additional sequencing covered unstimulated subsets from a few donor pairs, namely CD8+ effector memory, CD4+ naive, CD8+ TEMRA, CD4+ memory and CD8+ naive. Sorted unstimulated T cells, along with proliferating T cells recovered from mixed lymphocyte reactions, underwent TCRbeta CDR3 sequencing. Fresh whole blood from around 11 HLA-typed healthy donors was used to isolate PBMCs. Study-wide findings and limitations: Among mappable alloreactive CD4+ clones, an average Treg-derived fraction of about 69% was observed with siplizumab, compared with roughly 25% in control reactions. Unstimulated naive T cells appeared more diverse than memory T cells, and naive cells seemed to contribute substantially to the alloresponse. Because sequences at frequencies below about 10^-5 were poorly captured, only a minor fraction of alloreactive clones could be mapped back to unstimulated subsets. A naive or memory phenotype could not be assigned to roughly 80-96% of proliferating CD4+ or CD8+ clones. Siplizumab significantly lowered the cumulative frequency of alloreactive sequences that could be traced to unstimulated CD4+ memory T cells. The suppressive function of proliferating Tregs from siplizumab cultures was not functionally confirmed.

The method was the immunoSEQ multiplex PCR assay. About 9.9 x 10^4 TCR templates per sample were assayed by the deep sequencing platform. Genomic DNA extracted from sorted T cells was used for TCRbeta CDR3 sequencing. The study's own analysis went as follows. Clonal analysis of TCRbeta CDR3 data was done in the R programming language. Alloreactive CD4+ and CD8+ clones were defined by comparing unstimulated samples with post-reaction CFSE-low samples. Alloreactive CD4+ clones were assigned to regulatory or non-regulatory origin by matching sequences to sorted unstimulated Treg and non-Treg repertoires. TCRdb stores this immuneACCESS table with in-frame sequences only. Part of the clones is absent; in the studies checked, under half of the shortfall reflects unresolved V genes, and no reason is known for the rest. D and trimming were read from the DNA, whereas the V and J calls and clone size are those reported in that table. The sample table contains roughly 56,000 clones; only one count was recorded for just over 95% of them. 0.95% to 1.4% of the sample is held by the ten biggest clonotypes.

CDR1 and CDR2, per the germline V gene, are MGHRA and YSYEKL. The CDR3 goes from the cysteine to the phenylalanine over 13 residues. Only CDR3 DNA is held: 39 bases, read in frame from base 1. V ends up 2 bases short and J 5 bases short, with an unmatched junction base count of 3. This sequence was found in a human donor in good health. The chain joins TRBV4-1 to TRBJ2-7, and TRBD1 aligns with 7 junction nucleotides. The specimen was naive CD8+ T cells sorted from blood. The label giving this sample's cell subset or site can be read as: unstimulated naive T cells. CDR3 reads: CASSQITGDEQYF. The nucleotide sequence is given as TGCGCCAGCAGCCAAATAACAGGGGACGAGCAGTACTTC.